The 9 T cell receptor beta chains presented below share a single source sample, sequenced in a study of T cell repertoires in cytomegalovirus infection. Which antigens these TCRs recognize remains unknown. TCRdb used MiXCR to reprocess the reads, holding one entry per CDR3 protein. Here the sample spans about 920,000 distinct CDR3 sequences, 30% to 40% being singletons. The sample here was cultured CD8+ T cells from PBMCs, taken from culture after CMV antigen stimulation. The receptors shown here come from a human donor in good health (CMV status not recorded). Some clones in this sample may be carry-over from other donors' samples.

The genes are TRBV7-6 and TRBJ1-4; no definite D call. The CDR3 spans 15 residues. The germline gives CDR1 SGHVS, CDR2 FNYEAQ. V lost 1 base, J lost 7 bases, and 13 bases lay in between. Written as DNA, the CDR3 is TGTGCCAGCAGCTTAGTGGGCCGCTGGGGTGAAAAACTGTTTTTT. Translating it yields CASSLVGRWGEKLFF. Full variable domain (outside the CDR3, taken from reference TRBV7-6 and TRBJ1-4): GAGVSQSPRYKVTKRGQDVALRCDPISGHVSLYWYRQALGQGPEFLTYFNYEAQQDKSGLPNDRFSAERPEGSISTLTIQRTEQRDSAMYRCASSLVGRWGEKLFFGSGTQLSVL.

This clonotype was observed a handful of times. V gene TRBV5-6 combines with J gene TRBJ2-1, with a tentative D call TRBD1 (6 bases). Germline V gene sequence: CDR1 SGHDT, CDR2 YYEEEE. V was pared by 5 bases and J by 15 bases, with 15 bases between. This CDR3 region has 11 residues. DNA of the CDR3: TGTGCCAGCAGTACGACCGGGACACGGTTCTTC. This codes for CASSTTGTRFF. The variable domain in full, completed from reference TRBV5-6 and TRBJ2-1, reads DAGVTQSPTHLIKTRGQQVTLRCSPKSGHDTVSWYQQALGQGPQFIFQYYEEEERQRGNFPDRFSGHQFPNYSSELNVNALLLGDSALYLCASSTTGTRFFGPGTRLTVL.

This clonotype has ten or more counts. This chain links TRBV7-6 with TRBJ1-2; a possible D gene is TRBD1 (6 bases). CDR3 length equals 15 residues. Germline V lookup: CDR1 SGHVS, CDR2 FNYEAQ. V lost 5 bases and J 5 bases, leaving 18 bases between the germline ends. The CDR3 bases are TGTGCCAGCAGCCCACGGACAGCCGGGGGGTATGGCTACACCTTC. This codes for CASSPRTAGGYGYTF.

This clonotype appeared a single time. V is TRBV2 and J is TRBJ2-1; 9 bases match TRBD1. The germline CDR1 and CDR2 sequences are SNHLY and FYNNEI. V trimming: 9 bases; J trimming: 8 bases; junction bases outside the gene matches: 8. CDR3 length: 13 amino acids. The CDR3 DNA is TGTGCCAGGGACAGGGGTCAGGGCTATGAGCAGTTCTTC. Its protein is CARDRGQGYEQFF.

The sample holds many counts of this clonotype. The genes are TRBV7-8 and TRBJ2-5; TRBD2 might be the D (6 bases). Germline V gene data show CDR1 as SGHVS and CDR2 as FQNEAQ. The CDR3 extends over 15 amino acids. The V gene lost 4 bases and the J gene lost 1 base, with 13 bases spanning the gap. For the CDR3, the DNA is TGTGCCAGCAGCTCGAACGGGGGAACCCAAGAGACCCAGTACTTC. Translated, it gives CASSSNGGTQETQYF.

This clonotype has ten or more counts. The chain is built from TRBV7-4 and TRBJ1-3; 8 positions agree with TRBD1. Germline V gene data show CDR1 as SGHVT and CDR2 as SQSDAQ. The CDR3 spans 16 residues. Losses at the gene ends were 3 bases for V and 4 bases for J; bases not matched to a gene: 8. The CDR3 loop reads CASSFRTGRSGNTIYF. CDR3 sequence (DNA): TGTGCCAGCAGCTTTAGGACAGGGAGGTCAGGAAACACCATATATTTT.

This clonotype was counted a few times. This chain links TRBV19 with TRBJ1-1, with D hard to call. V was trimmed by 3 bases and J by 5 bases, leaving 19 bases between them. The CDR3 spans 16 residues. Per germline, CDR1 LNHDA and CDR2 SQIVND (reference sequence). CDR3 sequence reads: CASSISDEVVDTEAFF. In DNA, the CDR3 is TGTGCCAGTAGTATCTCAGACGAAGTTGTGGATACTGAAGCTTTCTTT.

This clonotype was detected many times. This chain's CDR3 is CASSLARQGLSSGANVLTF. CDR3 sequence (DNA): TGTGCCAGCAGTTTAGCGCGGCAGGGCCTAAGCTCTGGGGCCAACGTCCTGACTTTC. V and J are TRBV12-3 or TRBV12-4 and TRBJ2-6; possible D gene TRBD1, 5 bases. CDR3 length equals 19 residues. V lost 0 bases and J 0 bases, leaving 15 bases between the germline ends.

V gene TRBV14 combines with J gene TRBJ2-7, with 10 bases identical to TRBD1. With 4 bases clipped from V and 5 bases from J, the junction kept 5 bases outside the gene matches. The CDR3 runs to 14 residues. Germline CDR1 reads SGHDN; CDR2 reads FVKESK. In DNA form, the CDR3 reads TGTGCCAGCAGCCTGGGACAGGGGTTCCACGAGCAGTACGTC. Its protein product is CASSLGQGFHEQYV.